A single sample is the source of the 29 T cell receptor beta chains below, sequenced in a study of tumor and adjacent non-tumor tissue in lung cancer. The template was RNA from unsorted bulk tissue. TCRbeta libraries were built with three rounds of nested PCR, modified from ARM-PCR. TCRdb re-called the multiplex PCR reads with MiXCR, one entry per CDR3 protein. The sample comprises roughly 140,000 distinct CDR3 sequences, approximately 66% of which are singletons, and 15% to 20% rests with the top ten. The sequencing sample was made of lung tumor tissue. The receptor source for this set is a man aged 55 to 70 with small cell lung cancer.

Of note for this clonotype: A much larger clone differs by one base, so this may be a read error. This chain uses TRBV29-1 with TRBJ1-5; D unclear. This CDR3 is built from 13 residues. Trimming pared 6 bases from V and 3 bases from J, leaving 12 bases between. CDR1 SQVTM and CDR2 ANQGSEA come from the germline V gene. The CDR3 DNA sequence: TGCAGCGTGGGTGACGACACCAATCAGCCCCAGCATTTT. It is translated as CSVGDDTNQPQHF.

Of note for this clonotype: This CDR3 is missing its conserved last phenylalanine or tryptophan, likely due to a read error. The chain uses TRBV20-1 and TRBJ2-4; 8 nucleotides align to TRBD2. Germline V lookup: CDR1 DFQATT, CDR2 SNEGSKA (reference sequence). This CDR3 has 14 amino acids. CDR3 loop: CNATSGSEGGIQYL. As DNA, the CDR3 is TGCAATGCTACAAGCGGGAGCGAGGGGGGCATTCAGTACCTC.

Of note for this clonotype: The junction does not match germline at one end; this may be a read error. The rearrangement links TRBV6-1 to TRBJ2-2, with a possible D match to TRBD2 (6 bases). This CDR3 contains 15 residues. The germline V gene has CDR1 MNHNS and CDR2 SASEGT. In DNA, the CDR3 is TGTGCCAGCACTTGGACTGGGGGGAGATCCGGGGAGCTGTATTTT. This translates into CASTWTGGRSGELYF.

J is TRBJ2-7 and V is TRBV28, with 11 bases identical to TRBD2. Germline CDR1 and CDR2: MDHEN and SYDVKM. The CDR3 is made up of 14 amino acids. J was trimmed by 2 bases and V by 10 bases; bases with no gene match: 7. CDR3 residues: CANRAGLAAYEQYF. The CDR3 nucleotides are TGTGCCAACAGGGCGGGACTAGCGGCCTACGAGCAGTACTTC.

With regard to this clonotype: An end of the junction does not agree with germline; a read error may underlie this. This sequence joins TRBV20-1 and TRBJ2-7; D remains ambiguous. The CDR3 extends over 13 amino acids. Germline-derived CDR1 and CDR2 are DFQATT and SNEGSKA (reference sequence). CDR3 amino acids: CGAREPSGYEPYF. CDR3 in DNA: TGCGGTGCTAGAGAGCCTTCAGGTTACGAGCCGTACTTC.

The chain uses TRBV4-1 and TRBJ2-6; perhaps TRBD1 as D (5 bases). V shed 3 bases and J shed 2 bases, with 20 bases lying between them. CDR1 is MGHRA and CDR2 is YSYEKL in the germline V gene. This CDR3 contains 19 residues. The CDR3 DNA follows: TGCGCCAGCAGCCATGACAGTCGCCAGGTAAAGGCTGGGGCCAACGTCCTGACTTTC. This encodes CASSHDSRQVKAGANVLTF.

This clonotype has a handful of counts. A much larger clone differs from this one at a single base, so this may be a read error. The J gene is TRBJ2-3, the V gene TRBV11-2; no firm D call. Germline CDR1 is SGHAT and CDR2 is FQNNGV. The CDR3 is 13 residues long. CDR3 residues: CTSSFTFLDTQYF. CDR3 nucleotide sequence: TGTACCAGCAGCTTCACTTTTTTAGATACGCAGTATTTT.

This clonotype came up once. An end of the junction does not agree with germline; a read error may underlie this. This chain uses TRBV11-2 with TRBJ2-5; D is undetermined. Germline V gene lookup returns CDR1 SGHAT and CDR2 FQNNGV. The CDR3 covers 14 residues. CDR3 in DNA: TGTGCCAGCAACTTAGTGCGAGGTAGAGAGACACAGTACTTC. Translated, it gives CASNLVRGRETQYF.

A note on this clonotype: A read error is likely, as this CDR3 ends without the conserved phenylalanine or tryptophan. The V and J genes are TRBV10-3 and TRBJ2-1, with D perhaps assigned TRBD1 or TRBD2 (5 bases each). CDR3 length equals 14 residues. Germline V gives CDR1 ENHRY, CDR2 SYGVKD. With 3 bases removed from V and 5 bases from J, the gap between germline ends came to 11 bases. CDR3 in amino acids: CAISDPGPHNEQFI. The CDR3 coding sequence is TGTGCCATCAGTGACCCGGGACCGCACAATGAGCAGTTCATC.

The chain combines TRBV5-1 with TRBJ2-2; D call uncertain. V lost 5 bases, J lost 5 bases, and 13 bases lay in between. This CDR3 comprises 14 residues. Germline loops: CDR1 SGHRS, CDR2 YFSETQ. The CDR3 protein is CASREILNTGELFF. In DNA form, the CDR3 reads TGCGCCAGCAGGGAGATACTCAATACCGGGGAGCTGTTTTTT.

This clonotype was seen many times. The chain links TRBV28 to TRBJ2-2; possibly TRBD1 for D (6 bases). The CDR3 runs to 13 residues. The V gene lost 8 bases and the J gene lost 5 bases, with 12 bases spanning the gap. Germline V gene lookup returns CDR1 MDHEN and CDR2 SYDVKM. The DNA of the CDR3 is TGTGCCAGCGGGGGCCCCGGAACCGGGGAGCTGTTTTTT. This codes for CASGGPGTGELFF.

V usage is TRBV6-5 and J usage is TRBJ2-5, with 7 positions matching TRBD2. The ends lost 6 bases at V and 0 bases at J; junction bases unmatched: 16. Per the germline V gene, CDR1 is MNHEY and CDR2 is SVGAGI. CDR3 size: 18 residues. The CDR3 DNA is TGTGCCAGCAGGGCGTACAATATGGCTAGCGGCCACCAAGAGACCCAGTACTTC. It yields the protein CASRAYNMASGHQETQYF.

This clonotype came up many times. The chain employs TRBV10-3 and TRBJ1-4; 9 bases match TRBD1. V gave up 0 bases and J gave up 7 bases; unmatched junction bases: 15. This CDR3 is built from 19 residues. Germline V CDR1 and CDR2: ENHRY, SYGVKD. CDR3 DNA: TGTGCCATCAGTGAGTCGTGGACAGGGGCGAATCCGGGGGGTGAAAAACTGTTTTTT. It specifies CAISESWTGANPGGEKLFF.

In regard to this clonotype: With a much larger clone just one base away, this may be a read error. V and J are TRBV20-1 and TRBJ2-1; D is possibly TRBD1 or TRBD2 (6 bases each). The V and J ends lost 6 bases and 11 bases respectively, with 23 bases between them. The CDR3 sequence is 14 residues long. Per the germline V gene, CDR1 is DFQATT and CDR2 is SNEGSKA (reference sequence). The CDR3: CSAQLGGTSSKQFF. CDR3 DNA sequence: TGCAGTGCACAACTGGGCGGGACAAGCAGTAAGCAGTTCTTC.

This clonotype was picked up one time. V usage is TRBV20-1 and J usage is TRBJ2-4; tentatively, D is TRBD1 (5 bases). The CDR3 is 14 residues long. Germline-derived CDR1 and CDR2 are DFQATT and SNEGSKA (reference sequence). CDR3 region: CSATETAVGNIQYF. The DNA of the CDR3 is TGCAGCGCGACCGAGACAGCTGTGGGGAACATTCAGTACTTC.

The V call is TRBV6-2 or TRBV6-3, the J call TRBJ2-7; D is perhaps TRBD2 (5 bases). Germline V CDR1 and CDR2: MNHEY, SVGEGT. CDR3 length equals 14 residues. V was shortened by 0 bases and J by 7 bases, with 13 bases between the two germline ends. CDR3 residues: CASSYSAEVGEQYV. The CDR3 DNA follows: TGTGCCAGCAGTTACTCGGCGGAGGTGGGAGAGCAGTACGTC.

As concerns this clonotype: A junction boundary mismatches the germline segment, possibly from a read error. CDR3 sequence reads: CASSQVRGQGPLGVNVLTF. The DNA for the CDR3 is TGCGCCAGCAGCCAAGTCCGGGGACAAGGTCCTTTGGGGGTCAACGTCCTGACTTTC. The chain joins TRBV4-1 to TRBJ2-6, with a possible D match to TRBD1 (6 bases). Germline CDR1 MGHRA, CDR2 YSYEKL. The length of the CDR3 is 19 residues.

About this clonotype itself: A much larger clone lies one base from this, so it may be a read error. This chain joins TRBV5-1 and TRBJ1-6; D is unclear. The CDR3 loop spans 16 amino acids. CDR1 is SGHRS and CDR2 is YFSETQ in the germline V gene. CDR3 sequence (DNA): TGCGCCAGCAGCTTCACGGGGAGCTCCTGTAATTCACCCCTCCACTTT. Translated: CASSFTGSSCNSPLHF.

The V and J genes are TRBV6-1 and TRBJ2-1; no clear D. The CDR3 runs 14 residues. V was cut by 4 bases and J by 4 bases, with 11 bases left in between. Germline CDR1 reads MNHNS; CDR2 reads SASEGT. The CDR3 here is CASSADWVYNEQFF. DNA of the CDR3: TGTGCCAGCAGTGCAGATTGGGTATACAATGAGCAGTTCTTC.

To note about this clonotype: The junction departs from the called germline gene at one end, perhaps through a read error. The chain links TRBV11-3 to TRBJ1-2, with a possible D match to TRBD1 (5 bases). The CDR3 is made up of 14 amino acids. The germline CDR1 and CDR2 sequences are SGHNT and YENEEA. The CDR3, as DNA: TGTGCCACCAACCCCCTGGGACGGAACTATGTCTACACATTC. Its protein product is CATNPLGRNYVYTF.

This clonotype was detected many times. This chain joins TRBV4-1 and TRBJ1-6; D remains unclear. Trimming removed 0 bases from V and 8 bases from J, with 8 bases in between. The CDR3 sequence is 14 residues long. Per the germline V gene, CDR1 is MGHRA and CDR2 is YSYEKL. As DNA, the CDR3 is TGCGCCAGCAGCCAAGACCGCCTGGATTCACCCCTCCACTTT. Its protein is CASSQDRLDSPLHF.

This clonotype appeared a few times. The V call is TRBV10-3, the J call TRBJ2-2, with 9 bases matching TRBD1. This CDR3 is 16 amino acids long. V lost 4 bases and J lost 5; bases outside the gene matches: 8. The germline V gene has CDR1 ENHRY and CDR2 SYGVKD. As DNA, the CDR3 is TGTGCCATCAGTGCACAGGGACAGGGTTTTACCGGGGAGCTGTTTTTT. Amino acid sequence: CAISAQGQGFTGELFF.

This clonotype was seen just once. The chain is built from TRBV11-1 and TRBJ2-3, with D possibly TRBD1 on 5 matching bases. The CDR3 has 16 amino acids. Germline V gene lookup returns CDR1 SGHAT and CDR2 FQDESV (reference sequence). Trimming took 7 bases from V and 0 from J, leaving 17 bases between them. The CDR3 loop reads CASTSTVIGSTDTQYF. The CDR3 coding sequence is TGTGCCAGCACCTCGACAGTGATAGGAAGCACAGATACGCAGTATTTT.

V and J are TRBV6-6 and TRBJ2-7; D gene unclear. CDR1 MNHNY and CDR2 SVGAGI come from the germline V gene (reference sequence). The CDR3 is 14 residues long. The CDR3 DNA reads TGTGCCTGCAGCCTCAAAGAGACCTCCTACGAGCAGTACGTC. Its translation is CACSLKETSYEQYV.

Notes on this clonotype: Germline is not matched at one junction end, which may reflect a read error. This chain links TRBV6-1 with TRBJ2-1; possible D gene TRBD2, 6 bases. The germline V gene has CDR1 MNHNS and CDR2 SASEGT. The CDR3 loop spans 15 amino acids. CDR3 sequence reads: CASGESFGGGDEQFF. DNA of the CDR3: TGTGCCAGCGGTGAAAGTTTTGGTGGAGGGGATGAGCAGTTCTTC.

V usage is TRBV20-1 and J usage is TRBJ2-7; possible D gene TRBD1, 7 bases. The germline gives CDR1 DFQATT, CDR2 SNEGSKA (reference sequence). CDR3 length: 14 amino acids. For the CDR3, the DNA is TGTAGTGCTAGGGGGCTAGCGCGATCCTACGAGCAGTACGTC. This sequence encodes CSARGLARSYEQYV.

The chain recombines TRBV5-1 with TRBJ2-5; the match to TRBD2 covers 10 bases. CDR3 size: 16 residues. Trimming removed 0 bases from V and 4 bases from J; junction bases left unmatched: 6. The germline CDR1 and CDR2 sequences are SGHRS and YFSETQ. The CDR3 here is CASSLGLAGDVETQYF. Written as DNA, the CDR3 is TGCGCCAGCAGCTTGGGTCTAGCGGGAGATGTAGAGACCCAGTACTTC.

Comment on this clonotype: This could be a read error, since a much larger clone is one nucleotide away. The chain joins TRBV4-1 to TRBJ1-5; D perhaps matches TRBD1 (5 bases). Germline V gene sequence: CDR1 MGHRA, CDR2 YSYEKL. The CDR3 is 14 amino acids. The CDR3 DNA reads TGCGCCAGCAGCCGCGGGGGTGTGGGTCAGTCCCAGCATTTT. It translates to CASSRGGVGQSQHF.

The gene calls are TRBV7-9 and TRBJ2-1; no definite D call. Germline assignment: CDR1 SEHNR and CDR2 FQNEAQ (reference sequence). The length of the CDR3 is 11 residues. Trimming removed 9 bases from V and 6 bases from J, with 9 bases in between. Here the CDR3 reads CASSASNEQFF. DNA of the CDR3: TGTGCCAGTAGTGCTAGCAATGAGCAGTTCTTC.